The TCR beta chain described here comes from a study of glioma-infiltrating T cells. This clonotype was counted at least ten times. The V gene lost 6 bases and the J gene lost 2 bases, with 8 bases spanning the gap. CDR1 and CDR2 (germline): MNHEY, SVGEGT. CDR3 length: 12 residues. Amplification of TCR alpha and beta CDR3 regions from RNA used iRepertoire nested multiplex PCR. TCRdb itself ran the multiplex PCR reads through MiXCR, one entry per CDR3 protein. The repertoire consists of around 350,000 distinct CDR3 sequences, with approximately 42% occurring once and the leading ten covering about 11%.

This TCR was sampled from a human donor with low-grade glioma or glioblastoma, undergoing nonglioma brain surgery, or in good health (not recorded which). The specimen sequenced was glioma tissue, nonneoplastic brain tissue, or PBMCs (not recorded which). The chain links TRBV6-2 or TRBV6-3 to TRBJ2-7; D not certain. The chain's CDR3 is CASSPFTYEQYF. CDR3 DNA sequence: TGTGCCAGCAGCCCTTTCACCTACGAGCAGTACTTC.